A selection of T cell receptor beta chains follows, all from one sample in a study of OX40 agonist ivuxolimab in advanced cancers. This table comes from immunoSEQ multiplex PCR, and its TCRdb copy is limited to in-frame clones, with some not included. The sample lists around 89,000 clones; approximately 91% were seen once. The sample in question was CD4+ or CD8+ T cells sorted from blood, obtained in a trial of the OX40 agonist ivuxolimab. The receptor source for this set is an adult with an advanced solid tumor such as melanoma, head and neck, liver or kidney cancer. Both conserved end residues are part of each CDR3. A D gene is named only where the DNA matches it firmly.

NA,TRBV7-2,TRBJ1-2,CASSLFVNYGYTF,TGTGCCAGCAGCTTATTCGTCAACTATGGCTACACCTTC
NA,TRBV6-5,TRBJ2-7,CASSHRDTRSYEQYF,TGTGCCAGCAGCCACCGGGACACCCGCTCCTACGAGCAGTACTTC
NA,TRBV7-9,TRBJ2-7,CASSLNGGSYEQYF,TGTGCCAGCAGCTTAAATGGCGGCTCCTACGAGCAGTACTTC
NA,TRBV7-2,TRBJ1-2,CASSTGRANYGYTF,TGTGCCAGCAGCACGGGACGGGCTAACTATGGCTACACCTTC
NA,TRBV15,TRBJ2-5,CATGSGYETQYF,TGTGCCACCGGCTCGGGGTACGAGACCCAGTACTTC
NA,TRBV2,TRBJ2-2,CASSDNGAGELFF,TGTGCCAGCAGTGATAACGGGGCCGGGGAGCTGTTTTTT
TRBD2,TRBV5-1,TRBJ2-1,CASSPMREGYNEQFF,TGCGCCAGCAGCCCGATGCGGGAGGGATACAATGAGCAGTTCTTC
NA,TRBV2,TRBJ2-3,CASSEYTDTQYF,TGTGCCAGCAGTGAGTATACAGATACGCAGTATTTT
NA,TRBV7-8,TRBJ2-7,CASSRLNLGAEEQYF,TGTGCCAGCAGCCGCCTGAATTTGGGGGCAGAAGAGCAGTACTTC
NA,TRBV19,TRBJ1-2,CASSQVFYGYTF,TGTGCCAGTAGTCAGGTATTCTATGGCTACACCTTC
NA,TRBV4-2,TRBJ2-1,CASSPSSERSSYNEQFF,TGTGCCAGCAGCCCCTCTAGTGAGCGGAGCTCCTACAATGAGCAGTTCTTC
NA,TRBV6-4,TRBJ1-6,CATRGSYNSPLHF,TGTGCCACCAGAGGCTCCTATAATTCACCCCTCCACTTT